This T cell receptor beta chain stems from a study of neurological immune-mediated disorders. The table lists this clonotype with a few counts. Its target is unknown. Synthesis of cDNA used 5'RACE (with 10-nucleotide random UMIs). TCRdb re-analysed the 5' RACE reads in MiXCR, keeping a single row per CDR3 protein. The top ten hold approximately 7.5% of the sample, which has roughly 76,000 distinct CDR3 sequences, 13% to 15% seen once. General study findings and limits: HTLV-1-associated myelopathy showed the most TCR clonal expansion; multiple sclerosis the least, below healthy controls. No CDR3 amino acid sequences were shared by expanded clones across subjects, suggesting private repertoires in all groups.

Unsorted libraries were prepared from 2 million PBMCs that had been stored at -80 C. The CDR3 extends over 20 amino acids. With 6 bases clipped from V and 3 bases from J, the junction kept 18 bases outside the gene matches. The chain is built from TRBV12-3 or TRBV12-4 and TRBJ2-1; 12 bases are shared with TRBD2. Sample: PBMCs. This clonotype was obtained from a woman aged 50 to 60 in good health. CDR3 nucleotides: TGTGCCAGCAGCCCGTCGTTACATCTAGCGGGAGGGCCCCACTACAATGAGCAGTTCTTC. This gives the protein CASSPSLHLAGGPHYNEQFF.